This TCR beta chain was identified during a study of cytomegalovirus exposure and HLA in healthy donors. General observations from the study: TCR association rates varied by HLA locus in a later analysis, with DRB1 highest and HLA-C lowest. In vitro assays verified that three CMV-associated chains recognized CMV antigens specifically.

60 Vbeta and 13 Jbeta primers were used in PCR. TCRdb's table, derived via immunoSEQ multiplex PCR, lists solely in-frame clones and lacks some. In the table there are 170,000 or so clones, about 80% of which are singletons. Trimming took 6 bases from V and 5 from J, leaving 16 bases between them. This CDR3 is 15 amino acids long. CDR1 is SGHTA, CDR2 FQGTGA, per germline. Concerning this clone itself: Its antigen is unidentified.

This chain uses TRBV7-3 with TRBJ2-2, with D possibly matching TRBD1 (5 bases). The sample was PBMCs. The sequence was obtained from a boy between 10 and 17 years old in good health and CMV-seronegative. CDR3 region: CASSSQGLGTGELFF. The CDR3 region has the DNA TGTGCCAGCAGTTCTCAGGGATTAGGGACCGGGGAGCTGTTTTTT.